A single sample is the source of the 28 T cell receptor beta chains below, sequenced in a study of a mutant IDH1 vaccine in newly diagnosed glioma. Their recognized antigens are unknown. Profiled with immunoSEQ multiplex PCR; TCRdb holds only in-frame clones, not every one. The sample contains tens of thousands of clones, 90% to 95% of which appear only once. Time point denoted: week 11, during vaccination. The content of each vaccine dose was 300 ug of mutant IDH1 20-mer peptide, and topical imiquimod accompanied it. The sample consisted of PBMCs, taken from a glioma patient whose treatment included an IDH1 peptide vaccine. These receptors originate from a man aged 50 to 60 with glioma.

This clone was detected only a few times. This CDR3 is CASSQGTSGNTIYF. The DNA for the CDR3 is TGCGCCAGCAGCCAAGGGACCTCCGGAAACACCATATATTTT. The V call is TRBV5-1, the J call TRBJ1-3, with D maybe TRBD1 (5 bases). The germline V gene has CDR1 SGHRS and CDR2 YFSETQ. This CDR3 is built from 14 residues. The V end lost 4 bases, the J end lost 4 bases, and 12 bases lay between the germline ends.

V and J are TRBV14 and TRBJ2-3; TRBD1 might be the D (6 bases). The germline gives CDR1 SGHDN, CDR2 FVKESK. V was shortened by 5 bases and J by 10 bases, with 19 bases between the two germline ends. The length of the CDR3 is 14 residues. CDR3 protein: CASSSWGLFKAQYF. Written as DNA, the CDR3 is TGTGCCAGCAGCTCCTGGGGGCTCTTTAAGGCGCAGTATTTT. Full variable domain (remainder filled in from reference TRBV14 and TRBJ2-3): EAGVTQFPSHSVIEKGQTVTLRCDPISGHDNLYWYRRVMGKEIKFLLHFVKESKQDESGMPNNRFLAERTGGTYSTLKVQPAELEDSGVYFCASSSWGLFKAQYFGPGTRLTVL.

The V call is TRBV7-2, the J call TRBJ2-7; unclear D gene. Germline assignment: CDR1 SGHTA and CDR2 FQGNSA. This CDR3 contains 14 residues. The V end was cut by 1 base, the J end by 3 bases, with 10 bases between. CDR3 DNA sequence: TGTGCCAGCAGCTTAGTGTTGACGGACTACGAGCAGTACTTC. As protein: CASSLVLTDYEQYF.

This clone was found a few times. The V gene is TRBV2, the J gene TRBJ1-1; D gene uncertain. Germline CDR1 SNHLY, CDR2 FYNNEI. The ends were cut back, 0 bases at V and 5 bases at J, with 7 bases in the middle. CDR3 length: 13 residues. CDR3 DNA: TGTGCCAGCAGTGAAGCGGCCAGGACTGAAGCTTTCTTT. Translated: CASSEAARTEAFF.

The sample holds one count of this clone. The chain combines TRBV6-5 with TRBJ1-4, with a weak D call TRBD1 (5 bases). The CDR3 has 14 amino acids. The V and J ends lost 2 bases and 13 bases respectively, with 17 bases between them. Germline V CDR1 and CDR2: MNHEY, SVGAGI. In DNA, the CDR3 is TGTGCCAGCAGTTACACAGGTCTGGGTGGGGGACTGTTTTTT. This codes for CASSYTGLGGGLFF.

V usage is TRBV29-1 and J usage is TRBJ1-1; 8 bases map to TRBD1. CDR1 SQVTM and CDR2 ANQGSEA come from the germline V gene. The ends lost 6 bases at V and 4 bases at J; junction bases unmatched: 10. This CDR3 spans 14 amino acids. CDR3 in DNA: TGCAGCGTCGGACAGGGCGGGGGTAGCACTGAAGCTTTCTTT. This gives the protein CSVGQGGGSTEAFF. Complete variable domain (other parts from reference TRBV29-1 and TRBJ1-1): SAVISQKPSRDICQRGTSLTIQCQVDSQVTMMFWYRQQPGQSLTLIATANQGSEATYESGFVIDKFPISRPNLTFSTLTVSNMSPEDSSIYLCSVGQGGGSTEAFFGQGTRLTVV.

This clone was picked up a small number of times. This chain joins TRBV7-9 and TRBJ1-2; no clear D gene. Germline assignment: CDR1 SEHNR and CDR2 FQNEAQ (reference sequence). V dropped 3 bases and J dropped 4 bases, with 15 bases sitting between them. The CDR3 totals 15 residues. CDR3 DNA sequence: TGTGCCAGCAGCTTCCCCACCCCAGGTTCCTATGGCTACACCTTC. Amino acids: CASSFPTPGSYGYTF.

The CDR3 sequence is CASSRTGPNQETQYF. CDR3 nucleotide sequence: TGCGCCAGCAGCCGGACAGGACCTAACCAAGAGACCCAGTACTTC. The chain has TRBV4-1 and TRBJ2-5; 7 bases line up with TRBD1. Germline values: CDR1 MGHRA, CDR2 YSYEKL. V trimming: 4 bases; J trimming: 0 bases; junction bases outside the gene matches: 5. The CDR3 has 15 amino acids.

This rearrangement joins TRBV6-5 to TRBJ2-1; TRBD2 might be the D (6 bases). The V gene's germline CDR1 is MNHEY and CDR2 SVGAGI. With 4 bases removed from V and 4 bases from J, the gap between germline ends came to 17 bases. The CDR3 consists of 16 residues. CDR3 loop: CASSSTSGSGYNEQFF. The CDR3 DNA sequence: TGTGCCAGCAGTTCCACCTCGGGTAGCGGTTACAATGAGCAGTTCTTC.

The CDR3 DNA follows: TGTGCCTGGCGGACTAGCGGTACCTACGAGCAGTACTTC. Translated: CAWRTSGTYEQYF. The rearrangement links TRBV30 to TRBJ2-7; 10 nucleotides align to TRBD2. This CDR3 contains 13 residues. After removal of 5 bases from V and 2 bases from J, the junction contained 3 bases not matched to a gene. Per the germline V gene, CDR1 is GTSNPN and CDR2 is SVGIG (reference sequence).

Only one count was recorded for this clone. The rearrangement uses TRBV6-5 and TRBJ1-2; TRBD1 might be the D (5 bases). Germline loops: CDR1 MNHEY, CDR2 SVGAGI. Deletions cut 0 bases from V and 4 bases from J, with 9 bases between. The CDR3 extends over 14 amino acids. CDR3 DNA sequence: TGTGCCAGCAGTTACTCGAGGGACGTCTATGGCTACACCTTC. Its protein product is CASSYSRDVYGYTF.

The chain has TRBV4-1 and TRBJ2-7; either TRBD1 or TRBD2 may supply D (5 bases each). The CDR3 runs 16 residues. Per the germline V gene, CDR1 is MGHRA and CDR2 is YSYEKL. V dropped 1 base and J dropped 3 bases, with 16 bases sitting between them. The CDR3 loop reads CASSQATGLSGYEQYF. DNA of the CDR3: TGCGCCAGCAGCCAAGCCACAGGACTTTCGGGCTACGAGCAGTACTTC.

This chain links TRBV28 with TRBJ2-3, with no clear D. Between the trimmed V and J ends, which lost 6 bases and 4 bases, there was a span of 14 bases. Germline V gene lookup returns CDR1 MDHEN and CDR2 SYDVKM. The CDR3 has 14 residues. The CDR3 region is CASRQLVVSDTQYF. The CDR3 DNA follows: TGTGCCAGCAGGCAGCTAGTGGTGTCAGATACGCAGTATTTT.

The chain combines TRBV4-2 with TRBJ2-5; TRBD2 is a possible D gene (6 bases). The J call may not be correct, given that the DNA end is closer to TRBJ2-7. CDR3 length: 17 residues. The germline V gene encodes CDR1 LGHNA and CDR2 YNFKEQ. The CDR3 protein is CASSQEVRLASWYEQYF. As DNA, the CDR3 is TGTGCCAGCAGCCAAGAAGTGAGGCTAGCGAGTTGGTACGAGCAGTACTTC.

The V call is TRBV29-1, the J call TRBJ2-3, with 7 bases lining up with TRBD2. The V and J ends lost 3 bases and 3 bases, in that order; junction bases with no gene match: 9. Germline V CDR1 and CDR2: SQVTM, ANQGSEA. The CDR3 extends over 15 amino acids. The CDR3 DNA is TGCAGCGTTGATCACGGCGGGAGTTGGACAGATACGCAGTATTTT. Its protein is CSVDHGGSWTDTQYF.

The V and J genes are TRBV5-1 and TRBJ2-5, with D possibly matching TRBD1 (6 bases). The V gene's germline CDR1 is SGHRS and CDR2 YFSETQ. The length of the CDR3 is 16 residues. Trimming cost V 0 bases and J 1 base, with 13 bases left between them. CDR3 in DNA: TGCGCCAGCAGCTTGGTAGGACAGTTCATCCAAGAGACCCAGTACTTC. Its protein product is CASSLVGQFIQETQYF.

CDR3 sequence (DNA): TGTGCCAGTAGCAAAATTCCGGGAGGCAAAGCTTTCTTT. Translation gives CASSKIPGGKAFF. The rearrangement joins TRBV19 to TRBJ1-1; unclear D gene. This CDR3 has 13 amino acids. V was shortened by 6 bases and J by 9 bases, with 17 bases between the two germline ends. Germline V gene sequence: CDR1 LNHDA, CDR2 SQIVND (reference sequence).

This clone was counted between two and nine times. The J gene is TRBJ2-3, the V gene TRBV6-1; 8 bases match TRBD2. The CDR3 is 15 amino acids. In germline, CDR1 is MNHNS, CDR2 SASEGT. J gave up 2 bases and V 1 base, and 2 bases lay outside the gene matches. The DNA of the CDR3 is TGTGCCAGCAGTGAAGGAGCGGGAGTCACAGATACGCAGTATTTT. It is translated as CASSEGAGVTDTQYF.

The CDR3 region is CSVSGLAGVDTQYF. The CDR3 DNA follows: TGCAGCGTGAGCGGACTAGCGGGAGTTGATACGCAGTATTTT. The chain links TRBV29-1 to TRBJ2-3; 13 positions agree with TRBD2. Germline values: CDR1 SQVTM, CDR2 ANQGSEA. CDR3 length: 14 residues. V shed 6 bases, J shed 6 bases, and the junction held 6 bases outside the gene matches.

This clone was counted once. The rearrangement uses TRBV7-2 and TRBJ1-1; D is unclear. The CDR3 has 16 residues. Between the trimmed V and J ends, which lost 4 bases and 3 bases, there was a span of 18 bases. CDR1 SGHTA and CDR2 FQGNSA come from the germline V gene. For the CDR3, the DNA is TGTGCCAGCAGCTCAAAGACCCCCGGGTGGGACACTGAAGCTTTCTTT. Translating it yields CASSSKTPGWDTEAFF.

This sequence joins TRBV5-1 and TRBJ1-1; tentative D call: TRBD1 (6 bases). V shed 4 bases and J shed 2 bases, with 12 bases lying between them. The CDR3 contains 14 residues. Germline-derived CDR1 and CDR2 are SGHRS and YFSETQ. Here the CDR3 reads CASSPGVVNTEAFF. The CDR3 nucleotides read TGCGCCAGCAGCCCAGGGGTTGTAAACACTGAAGCTTTCTTT.

The count of this clone is one. The V gene is TRBV7-8, the J gene TRBJ1-2, with a tentative D call TRBD1 (5 bases). V lost 1 base and J lost 13, with 19 bases in between. The CDR3 covers 14 residues. The germline CDR1 and CDR2 sequences are SGHVS and FQNEAQ. Here the CDR3 reads CASSLVIGIGAGTF. For the CDR3, the DNA is TGTGCCAGCAGCTTAGTGATCGGGATAGGGGCTGGCACCTTC.

The chain couples TRBV6-1 to TRBJ2-7; tentative D call: TRBD2 (6 bases). The CDR3 spans 13 residues. Between the trimmed V and J ends, which lost 5 bases and 5 bases, there was a span of 13 bases. CDR1 is MNHNS and CDR2 is SASEGT in the germline V gene. Here the CDR3 reads CASSRGLGDEQYF. CDR3 DNA sequence: TGTGCCAGCAGTCGGGGGTTGGGGGACGAGCAGTACTTC.

The chain links TRBV9 to TRBJ2-5; D perhaps matches TRBD1 (7 bases). The CDR3 has 15 amino acids. V lost 3 bases and J 2 bases, leaving 14 bases between the germline ends. CDR1 is SGDLS, CDR2 YYNGEE, per germline. CDR3 amino acids: CASSEEGTAQETQYF. The CDR3, as DNA: TGTGCCAGCAGCGAGGAGGGGACAGCGCAAGAGACCCAGTACTTC.

The gene calls are TRBV11-1 and TRBJ2-5, with D possibly matching TRBD2 (6 bases). Germline V CDR1 and CDR2: SGHAT, FQDESV (reference sequence). The length of the CDR3 is 15 residues. The V and J ends lost 2 bases and 4 bases respectively, with 14 bases between them. Here the CDR3 DNA reads TGTGCCAGCAGCTTATTGGGGGGTGGGGGAGAGACCCAGTACTTC. It specifies CASSLLGGGGETQYF.

This sequence joins TRBV5-4 and TRBJ1-4; possible D gene TRBD1, 5 bases. This CDR3 comprises 12 residues. From germline, CDR1 is SGHNT and CDR2 YYREEE (reference sequence). Trimming removed 4 bases at V and 8 bases at J, with 9 bases between. The CDR3 reads CASSRPGEKLFF. The CDR3 DNA reads as TGTGCCAGCAGCAGACCAGGGGAAAAACTGTTTTTT.

The chain links TRBV4-1 to TRBJ1-3; tentative D call: TRBD1 (6 bases). Germline loops: CDR1 MGHRA, CDR2 YSYEKL. This CDR3 region has 17 residues. The V end was cut by 1 base, the J end by 0 bases, with 13 bases between. The CDR3 protein is CASSQGGGRTSGNTIYF. In nucleotides, the CDR3 is TGCGCCAGCAGCCAAGGGGGGGGGCGAACCTCTGGAAACACCATATATTTT.

The genes are TRBV4-3 and TRBJ2-1; a possible D gene is TRBD1 (5 bases). This CDR3 is 14 amino acids long. Germline V gene data show CDR1 as LGHNA and CDR2 as YSLEER. The V end was cut by 6 bases, the J end by 12 bases, with 21 bases between. CDR3 coding DNA: TGCGCCAGCAGTGTGGAAACTCGAAGAACAGGGCAGTTCTTC. It yields the protein CASSVETRRTGQFF.